Listed here is a single TCR beta chain. This sample is part of a study of blood T cell repertoires in COVID-19. Overall study context: Italy, Spain and the United States were the sources of the convalescent and acute COVID-19 samples. Sample material is recorded as cDNA or gDNA derived from T cells, B-cell-depleted T cells, or PBMCs.

Assignments of participants to cohorts depended upon their own reported clinical history. The recovered donors of Cohort 3 showed two negative PCRs, clearance, or symptom resolution. Some clones are missing from TCRdb's copy, which holds only in-frame ones; the method was immunoSEQ multiplex PCR. The sample has under 150,000 clones, about 86% seen once. This CDR3 has 14 amino acids. CDR1 is SQVTM, CDR2 ANQGSEA, per germline. The junction had 7 bases not matched to a gene; V was cut back by 3 bases and J by 8 bases. This TCR was recovered from a woman in her fifties or sixties who had recovered from COVID-19. Sequenced: PBMCs or T cells enriched from blood (not recorded which). The rearrangement uses TRBV29-1 and TRBJ2-1; the match to TRBD2 covers 10 bases. This CDR3 is CSVDPSGGVYEQFF. CDR3 nucleotide sequence: TGCAGCGTTGATCCCAGCGGGGGGGTCTATGAGCAGTTCTTC.